The sequence of this TCR beta chain was determined in a study of spatial heterogeneity in lung cancer. Findings and limits, study-wide: Tracking of tumor mutation counts was seen in expanded intratumoral alpha and beta TCR counts.

TCRdb re-called the 5' RACE reads through MiXCR, storing one row per CDR3 protein. The table includes 18,000 or so distinct CDR3 sequences, roughly 5.7% detected once. In the case of this clonotype: Its antigen is not known. This beta chain is a stray read from a library made for alpha chains; its abundance is not meaningful.

Time point: sample taken at primary tumor resection. 72 TRACERx patients with early, untreated non-small cell lung cancer donated samples. Unmatched junction bases numbered 4, after V lost 1 base and J lost 6 bases. Per germline, CDR1 SEHNR and CDR2 FQNEAQ (reference sequence). The CDR3 spans 16 residues. The rearrangement links TRBV7-9 to TRBJ1-4, with 11 bases lining up with TRBD1. The specimen comprised lung tumor tissue, sampled at surgery. This TCR was recovered from a female donor with early-stage non-small cell lung cancer. CDR3 amino acids: CASSLGPGQGDEKLFF. The CDR3 nucleotides are TGTGCCAGCAGCTTAGGACCGGGACAGGGGGATGAAAAACTGTTTTTT.